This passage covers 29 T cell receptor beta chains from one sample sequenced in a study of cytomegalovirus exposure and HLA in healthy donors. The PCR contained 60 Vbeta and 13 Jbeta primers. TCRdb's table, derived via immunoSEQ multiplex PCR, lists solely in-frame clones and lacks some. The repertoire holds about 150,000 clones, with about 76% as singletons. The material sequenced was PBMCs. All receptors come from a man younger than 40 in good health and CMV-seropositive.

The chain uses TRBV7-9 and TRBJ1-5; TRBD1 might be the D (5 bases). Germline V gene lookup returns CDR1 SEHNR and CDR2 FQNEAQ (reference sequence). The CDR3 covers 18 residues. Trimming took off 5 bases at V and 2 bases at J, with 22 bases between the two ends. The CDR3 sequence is CASSPDLGQSRGNQPQHF. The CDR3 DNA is TGTGCCAGCAGCCCCGACCTGGGGCAGTCGCGAGGCAATCAGCCCCAGCATTTT.

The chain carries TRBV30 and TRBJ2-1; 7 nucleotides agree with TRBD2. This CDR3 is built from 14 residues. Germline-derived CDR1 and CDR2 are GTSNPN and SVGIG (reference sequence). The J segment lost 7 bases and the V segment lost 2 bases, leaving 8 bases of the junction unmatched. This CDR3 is CAWSRLAAGNEQFF. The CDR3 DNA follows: TGTGCCTGGAGTCGGCTAGCGGCAGGGAATGAGCAGTTCTTC.

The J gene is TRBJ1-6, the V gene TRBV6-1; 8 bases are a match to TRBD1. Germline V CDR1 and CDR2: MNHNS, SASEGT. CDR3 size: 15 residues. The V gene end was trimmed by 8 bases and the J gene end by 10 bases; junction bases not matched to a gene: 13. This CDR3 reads CASGQVGQGTSPLHF. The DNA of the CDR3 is TGTGCCAGCGGTCAAGTAGGACAGGGAACCTCACCCCTCCACTTT.

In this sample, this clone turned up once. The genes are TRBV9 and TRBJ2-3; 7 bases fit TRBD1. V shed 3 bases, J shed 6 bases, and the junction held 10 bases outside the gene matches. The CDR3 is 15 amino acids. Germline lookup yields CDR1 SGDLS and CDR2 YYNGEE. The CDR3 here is CASSGRTGMADTQYF. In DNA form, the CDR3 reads TGTGCCAGCAGCGGTAGGACAGGAATGGCTGATACGCAGTATTTT.

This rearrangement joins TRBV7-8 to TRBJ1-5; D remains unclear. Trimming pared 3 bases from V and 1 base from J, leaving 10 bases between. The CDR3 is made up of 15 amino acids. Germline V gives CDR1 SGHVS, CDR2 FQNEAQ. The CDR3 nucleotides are TGTGCCAGCAGCTTTGGCTCTAGGAGCAATCAGCCCCAGCATTTT. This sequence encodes CASSFGSRSNQPQHF.

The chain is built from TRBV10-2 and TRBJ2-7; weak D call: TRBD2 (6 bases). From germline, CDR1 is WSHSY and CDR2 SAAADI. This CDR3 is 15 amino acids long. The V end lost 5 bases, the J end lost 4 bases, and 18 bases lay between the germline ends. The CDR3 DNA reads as TGCGCCAGCAGTTGGGACTCAAAGAGGGGATACGAGCAGTACTTC. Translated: CASSWDSKRGYEQYF.

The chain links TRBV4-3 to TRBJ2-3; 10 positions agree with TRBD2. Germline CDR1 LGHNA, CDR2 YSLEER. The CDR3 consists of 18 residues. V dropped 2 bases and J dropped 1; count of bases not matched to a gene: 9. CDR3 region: CASSQTPSGGAGTDTQYF. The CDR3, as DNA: TGCGCCAGCAGCCAAACCCCCAGCGGGGGGGCTGGCACAGATACGCAGTATTTT.

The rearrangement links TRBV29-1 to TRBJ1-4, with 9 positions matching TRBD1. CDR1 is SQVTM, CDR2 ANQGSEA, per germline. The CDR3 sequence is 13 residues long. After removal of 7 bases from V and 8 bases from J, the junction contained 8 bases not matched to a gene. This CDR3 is CSGTQGAGEKLFF. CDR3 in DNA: TGCAGCGGGACACAGGGGGCAGGGGAAAAACTGTTTTTT. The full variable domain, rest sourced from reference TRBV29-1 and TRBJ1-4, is SAVISQKPSRDICQRGTSLTIQCQVDSQVTMMFWYRQQPGQSLTLIATANQGSEATYESGFVIDKFPISRPNLTFSTLTVSNMSPEDSSIYLCSGTQGAGEKLFFGSGTQLSVL.

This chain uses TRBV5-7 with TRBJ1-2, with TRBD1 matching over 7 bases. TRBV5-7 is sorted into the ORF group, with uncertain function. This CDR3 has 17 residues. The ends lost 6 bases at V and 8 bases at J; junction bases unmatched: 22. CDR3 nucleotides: TGTGCCAGCACTCCTAGGGACAGCAAACACCTTGAGGAAGGCTACACCTTC. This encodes CASTPRDSKHLEEGYTF.

CDR3 sequence: CASSHNPYEQYF. The CDR3 bases are TGTGCCAGCAGCCACAACCCCTACGAGCAGTACTTC. The chain has TRBV7-9 and TRBJ2-7; D is uncertain. The CDR3 extends over 12 amino acids. Trimming cost V 5 bases and J 2 bases, with 7 bases left between them. Looked up from germline, CDR1 is SEHNR and CDR2 is FQNEAQ (reference sequence).

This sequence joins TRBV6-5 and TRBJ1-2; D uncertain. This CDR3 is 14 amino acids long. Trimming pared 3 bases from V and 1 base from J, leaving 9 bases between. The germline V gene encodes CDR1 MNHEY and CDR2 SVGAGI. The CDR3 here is CASSYFNSNYGYTF. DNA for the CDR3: TGTGCCAGCAGTTATTTCAACAGTAACTATGGCTACACCTTC.

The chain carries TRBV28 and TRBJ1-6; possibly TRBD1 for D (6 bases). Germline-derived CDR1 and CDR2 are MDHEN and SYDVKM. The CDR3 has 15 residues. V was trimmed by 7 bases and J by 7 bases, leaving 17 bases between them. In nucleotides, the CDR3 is TGTGCCAGCACCCGACAGAGAACAGGGAATTCACCCCTCCACTTT. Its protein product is CASTRQRTGNSPLHF.

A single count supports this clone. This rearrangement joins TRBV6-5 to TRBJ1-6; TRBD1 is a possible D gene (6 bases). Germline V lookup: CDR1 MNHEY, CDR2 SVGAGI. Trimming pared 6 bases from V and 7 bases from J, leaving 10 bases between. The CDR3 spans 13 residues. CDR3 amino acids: CASRGTRNSPLHF. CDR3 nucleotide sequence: TGTGCCAGCAGGGGGACACGGAATTCACCCCTCCACTTT.

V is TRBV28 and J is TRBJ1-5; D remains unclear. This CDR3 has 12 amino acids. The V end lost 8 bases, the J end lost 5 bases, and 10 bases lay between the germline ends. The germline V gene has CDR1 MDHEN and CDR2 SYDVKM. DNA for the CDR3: TGTGCCAGCCTAACCGGGTATCAGCCCCAGCATTTT. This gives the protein CASLTGYQPQHF.

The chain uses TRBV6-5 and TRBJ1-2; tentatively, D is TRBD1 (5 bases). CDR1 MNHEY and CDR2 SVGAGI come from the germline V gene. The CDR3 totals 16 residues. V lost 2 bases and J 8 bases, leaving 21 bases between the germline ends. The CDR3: CASSYDSQLALGGYTF. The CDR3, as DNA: TGTGCCAGCAGTTACGACAGTCAGCTGGCGCTCGGGGGCTACACCTTC.

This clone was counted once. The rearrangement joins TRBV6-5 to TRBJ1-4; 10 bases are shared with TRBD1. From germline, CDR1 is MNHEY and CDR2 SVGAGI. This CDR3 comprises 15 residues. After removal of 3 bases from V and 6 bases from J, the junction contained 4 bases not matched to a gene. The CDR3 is CASSYHGTGDEKLFF. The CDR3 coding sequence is TGTGCCAGCAGTTATCATGGGACAGGGGATGAAAAACTGTTTTTT.

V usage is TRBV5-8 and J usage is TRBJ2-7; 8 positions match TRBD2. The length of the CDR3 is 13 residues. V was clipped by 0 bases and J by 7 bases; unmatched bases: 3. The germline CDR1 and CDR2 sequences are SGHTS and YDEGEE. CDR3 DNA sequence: TGTGCCAGCAGCTTGGGACTAGCGCGAGAGCAGTACTTC. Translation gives CASSLGLAREQYF.

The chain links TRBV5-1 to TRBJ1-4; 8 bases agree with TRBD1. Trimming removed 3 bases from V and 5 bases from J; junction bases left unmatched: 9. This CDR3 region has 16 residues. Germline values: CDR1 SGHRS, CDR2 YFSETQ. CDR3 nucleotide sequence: TGCGCCAGCAGCTCGTCGGGCAGGGGGCAAAATGAAAAACTGTTTTTT. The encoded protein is CASSSSGRGQNEKLFF.

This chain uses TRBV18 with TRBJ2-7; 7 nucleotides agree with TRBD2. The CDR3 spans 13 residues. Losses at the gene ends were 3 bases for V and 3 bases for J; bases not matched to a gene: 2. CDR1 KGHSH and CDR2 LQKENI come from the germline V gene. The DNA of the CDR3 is TGTGCCAGCTCACCCGGGACTAACTACGAGCAGTACTTC. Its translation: CASSPGTNYEQYF.

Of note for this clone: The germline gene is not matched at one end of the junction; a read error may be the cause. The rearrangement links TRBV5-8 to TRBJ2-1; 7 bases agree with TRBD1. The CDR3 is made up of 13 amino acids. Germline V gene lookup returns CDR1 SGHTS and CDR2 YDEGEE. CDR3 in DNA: TGTGCCAGCACCTTGGGACAGAACAATGAGCAGTTCTTC. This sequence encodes CASTLGQNNEQFF.

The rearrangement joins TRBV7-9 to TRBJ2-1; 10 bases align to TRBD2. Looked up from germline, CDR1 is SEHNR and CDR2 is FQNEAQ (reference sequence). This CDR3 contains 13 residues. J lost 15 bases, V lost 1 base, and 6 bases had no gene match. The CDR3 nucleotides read TGTGCCAGCAGCTTAGAGGCTAGCGGGGGCCTGTTCTTC. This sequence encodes CASSLEASGGLFF.

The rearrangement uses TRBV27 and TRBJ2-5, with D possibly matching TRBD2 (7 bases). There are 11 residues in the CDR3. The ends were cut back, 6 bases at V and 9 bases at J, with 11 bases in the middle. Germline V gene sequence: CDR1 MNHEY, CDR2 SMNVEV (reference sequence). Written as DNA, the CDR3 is TGTGCCAGCAGGGGGGGGGCGGCCCAGTACTTC. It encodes CASRGGAAQYF.

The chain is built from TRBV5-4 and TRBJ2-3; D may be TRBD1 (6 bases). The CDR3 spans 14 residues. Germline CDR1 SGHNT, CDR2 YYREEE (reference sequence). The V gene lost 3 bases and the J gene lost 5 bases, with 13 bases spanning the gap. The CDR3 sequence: CASSSTTGLDTQYF. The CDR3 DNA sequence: TGTGCCAGCAGCTCAACAACAGGGTTAGATACGCAGTATTTT.

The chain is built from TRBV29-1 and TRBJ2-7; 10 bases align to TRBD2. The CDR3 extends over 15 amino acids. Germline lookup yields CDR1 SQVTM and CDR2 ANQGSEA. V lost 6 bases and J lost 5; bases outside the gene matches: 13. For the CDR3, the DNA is TGCAGCGTGGCTAGCGGGAGCTTTCGAGGAGACGAGCAGTACTTC. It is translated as CSVASGSFRGDEQYF.

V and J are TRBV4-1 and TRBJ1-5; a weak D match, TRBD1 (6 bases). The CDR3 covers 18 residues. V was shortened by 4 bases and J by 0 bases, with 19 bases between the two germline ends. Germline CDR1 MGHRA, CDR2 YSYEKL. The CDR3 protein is CASSLRTDRGYSNQPQHF. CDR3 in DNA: TGCGCCAGCAGCCTAAGGACAGACCGTGGATATAGCAATCAGCCCCAGCATTTT.

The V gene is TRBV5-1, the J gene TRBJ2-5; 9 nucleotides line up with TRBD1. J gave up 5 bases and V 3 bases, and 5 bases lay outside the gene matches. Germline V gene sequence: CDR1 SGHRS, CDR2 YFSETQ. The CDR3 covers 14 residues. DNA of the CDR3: TGCGCCAGCAGCTCTGGACAGGGGCGGGAGACCCAGTACTTC. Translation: CASSSGQGRETQYF. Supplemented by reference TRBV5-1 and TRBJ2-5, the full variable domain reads KAGVTQTPRYLIKTRGQQVTLSCSPISGHRSVSWYQQTPGQGLQFLFEYFSETQRNKGNFPGRFSGRQFSNSRSEMNVSTLELGDSALYLCASSSGQGRETQYFGPGTRLLVL.

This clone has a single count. The CDR3 region is CASSLGGTGPNEKLFF. In nucleotides, the CDR3 is TGCGCCAGCAGCTTGGGGGGAACAGGGCCTAATGAAAAACTGTTTTTT. The chain carries TRBV5-1 and TRBJ1-4, with TRBD1 as a possible D gene (6 bases). Germline V gene lookup returns CDR1 SGHRS and CDR2 YFSETQ. CDR3 length: 16 residues. V was cut by 0 bases and J by 3 bases, with 12 bases left in between.

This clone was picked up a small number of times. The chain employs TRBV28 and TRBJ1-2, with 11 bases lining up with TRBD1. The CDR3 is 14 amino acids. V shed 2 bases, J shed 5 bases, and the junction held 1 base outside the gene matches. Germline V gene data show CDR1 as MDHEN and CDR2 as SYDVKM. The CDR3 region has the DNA TGTGCCAGCAGTTTAGGACAGGGGGCTTATGGCTACACCTTC. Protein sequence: CASSLGQGAYGYTF.

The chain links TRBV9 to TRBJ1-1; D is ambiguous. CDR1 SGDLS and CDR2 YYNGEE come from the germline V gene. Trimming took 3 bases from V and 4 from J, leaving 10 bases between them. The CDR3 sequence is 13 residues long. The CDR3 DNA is TGTGCCAGCAGCGGAGATATGTTCACTGAAGCTTTCTTT. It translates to CASSGDMFTEAFF.